One sample yielded the 10 T cell receptor beta chains listed below, sequenced in a study of T cell responses to AZD1222 COVID-19 vaccine. Some clones are missing from TCRdb's copy, which holds only in-frame ones; the method was immunoSEQ multiplex PCR. The sample lists about 130,000 clones, 85% to 90% seen once, with around 22% in the top ten. The material sequenced was peripheral blood, taken on day 0 of AZD1222 vaccination. The receptor source for this set is an adult in good health.

V and J are TRBV10-1 and TRBJ1-2; no definite D call. The CDR3 spans 12 residues. Germline CDR1 WNHNN, CDR2 SYGVQD (reference sequence). Trimming shortened V by 6 bases and J by 2 bases, and 7 bases separated the two germline ends. The CDR3 DNA follows: TGCGCCAGCAGCGCGGACAACTATGGCTACACCTTC. Translation gives CASSADNYGYTF.

The chain has TRBV5-1 and TRBJ1-1; no clear D gene. Germline CDR1 is SGHRS and CDR2 is YFSETQ. The CDR3 length is 15 residues. V lost 1 base, J lost 1 base, and 11 bases lay in between. The CDR3 here is CASSLLEGANTEAFF. CDR3 bases: TGCGCCAGCAGCTTGCTTGAGGGTGCGAACACTGAAGCTTTCTTT.

The chain carries TRBV3-1 (or the pseudogene TRBV3-2) and TRBJ2-1; the match to TRBD1 covers 7 bases. Trimming at V came to 4 bases and at J to 5 bases, leaving 5 bases not matched to a gene. The CDR3 covers 14 residues. Germline V CDR1 and CDR2: LGHDT, YNNKEL (reference sequence). CDR3 nucleotides: TGTGCCAGCAGCCTCAGGGGGTCGAACAATGAGCAGTTCTTC. Residues: CASSLRGSNNEQFF.

This clone has a handful of counts. The chain joins TRBV7-8 to TRBJ1-3; D remains unclear. Trimming shortened V by 2 bases and J by 1 base, and 0 bases separated the two germline ends. This CDR3 comprises 12 residues. CDR1 SGHVS and CDR2 FQNEAQ come from the germline V gene. CDR3 in amino acids: CASSLSGNTIYF. CDR3 DNA: TGTGCCAGCAGCTTATCTGGAAACACCATATATTTT.

DNA of the CDR3: TGTGCCAGTCTGCAGGGTTTGGACACCGGGGAGCTGTTTTTT. The encoded protein is CASLQGLDTGELFF. The J gene is TRBJ2-2, the V gene TRBV7-2; tentatively, D is TRBD1 (5 bases). The germline V gene encodes CDR1 SGHTA and CDR2 FQGNSA. V gave up 9 bases and J gave up 3 bases, with 14 bases separating them. The CDR3 contains 14 residues. Filled out from reference TRBV7-2 and TRBJ2-2, the complete variable domain reads GAGVSQSPSNKVTEKGKDVELRCDPISGHTALYWYRQSLGQGLEFLIYFQGNSAPDKSGLPSDRFSAERTGGSVSTLTIQRTQQEDSAVYLCASLQGLDTGELFFGEGSRLTVL.

This chain uses TRBV10-2 with TRBJ1-2, with 9 nucleotides matching TRBD1. This CDR3 contains 13 residues. Germline V gives CDR1 WSHSY, CDR2 SAAADI. V dropped 6 bases and J dropped 2; count of bases not matched to a gene: 1. The DNA for the CDR3 is TGCGCCAGCAGGGGACAGGGCAACTATGGCTACACCTTC. It is translated as CASRGQGNYGYTF.

V usage is TRBV11-3 and J usage is TRBJ2-3; D remains unclear. V shed 0 bases and J shed 5 bases, with 6 bases lying between them. There are 13 residues in the CDR3. In germline, CDR1 is SGHNT, CDR2 YENEEA. CDR3 sequence reads: CASSLDLRDTQYF. The CDR3 coding sequence is TGTGCCAGCAGCTTAGATCTCCGAGATACGCAGTATTTT.

The rearrangement joins TRBV18 to TRBJ2-7; a weak D match, TRBD2 (7 bases). Germline values: CDR1 KGHSH, CDR2 LQKENI. The V end lost 1 base, the J end lost 4 bases, and 14 bases lay between the germline ends. The CDR3 is made up of 15 amino acids. Here the CDR3 reads CASSPQPRGQYEQYF. Here the CDR3 DNA reads TGTGCCAGCTCACCACAACCGCGGGGGCAATACGAGCAGTACTTC.

The chain employs TRBV5-1 and TRBJ2-5, with 9 positions matching TRBD2. Losses at the gene ends were 3 bases for V and 1 base for J; bases not matched to a gene: 7. CDR1 is SGHRS and CDR2 is YFSETQ in the germline V gene. The CDR3 has 16 residues. CDR3 nucleotides: TGCGCCAGCAGCTACCTCCTAGCGGGGCTCCAAGAGACCCAGTACTTC. Translating it yields CASSYLLAGLQETQYF.

V gene TRBV28 combines with J gene TRBJ1-4; possible D gene TRBD1, 6 bases. Per the germline V gene, CDR1 is MDHEN and CDR2 is SYDVKM. The V gene lost 4 bases and the J gene lost 10 bases, with 13 bases spanning the gap. The CDR3 consists of 13 residues. CDR3 protein: CASSSPGVGKLFF. The CDR3, as DNA: TGTGCCAGCAGTTCCCCAGGGGTTGGAAAACTGTTTTTT.